This is a list of T cell receptor beta chains from one sample in a study of cytomegalovirus exposure and HLA in healthy donors. Repertoires were generated with immunoSEQ multiplex PCR, while TCRdb's copy carries only in-frame clones and drops some. The sample records about 94,000 clones, 81% being singletons. The sample consisted of PBMCs. The receptor set was obtained from a human donor in good health. Both conserved end residues are part of each CDR3. A D gene is named only where the DNA matches it firmly. Clone sizes are given selectively: once, few, many, or a class where the clone is expanded.

D: .
J: TRBJ2-7
size: .
V: TRBV11-2
DNA: TGTGCCAGCAGTTACAGCAGCTCCTACGAGCAGTACTTC
CDR3: CASSYSSSYEQYF

D: .
J: TRBJ2-7
size: .
V: TRBV7-8
DNA: TGTGCCAGCAGCTTAGGTGCAGGTGGGTCCTACGAGCAGTACTTC
CDR3: CASSLGAGGSYEQYF

D: TRBD2
J: TRBJ2-5
size: .
V: TRBV7-2
DNA: TGTGCCAGCAGTCCAACTAGCGGGGGGGCTGAAGAGACCCAGTACTTC
CDR3: CASSPTSGGAEETQYF

D: TRBD1
J: TRBJ2-5
size: .
V: TRBV9
DNA: TGTGCCAGCAGCACACCGACAGGGGGCCGCGTAGAGACCCAGTACTTC
CDR3: CASSTPTGGRVETQYF

D: .
J: TRBJ2-7
size: .
V: TRBV18
DNA: TGTGCCAGCTCACCACGTGACTCCGAGCAGTACTTC
CDR3: CASSPRDSEQYF

D: .
J: TRBJ1-4
size: .
V: TRBV5-1
DNA: TGCGCCAGCAGCCTGTCCTTGACGGGAGAAAAACTGTTTTTT
CDR3: CASSLSLTGEKLFF

D: .
J: TRBJ2-3
size: .
V: TRBV2
DNA: TGTGCCAGCCGAGTGATGCAGGGCACAGATACGCAGTATTTT
CDR3: CASRVMQGTDTQYF

D: .
J: TRBJ1-2
size: .
V: TRBV4-3
DNA: TGCGCCAGCAGCCAATCGAGTCGGGGGGACTATGGCTACACCTTC
CDR3: CASSQSSRGDYGYTF

D: .
J: TRBJ1-4
size: few
V: TRBV6-6
DNA: TGTGCCAGCAGTGACAGGTCCAATGAAAAACTGTTTTTT
CDR3: CASSDRSNEKLFF

D: TRBD1
J: TRBJ2-7
size: .
V: TRBV5-8
DNA: TGTGCCAGCAGCCTACAGGGGACCTACGAGCAGTACTTC
CDR3: CASSLQGTYEQYF

D: .
J: TRBJ2-7
size: few
V: TRBV7-9
DNA: TGTGCCAGCAGCTCAGGACAGCCCTCTTACGAGCAGTACTTC
CDR3: CASSSGQPSYEQYF

D: TRBD2
J: TRBJ2-7
size: .
V: TRBV7-8
DNA: TGTGCCAGCAGCTTAGCGAGCGGCGGGGGGGTAATTATCGAGCAGTACTTC
CDR3: CASSLASGGGVIIEQYF

D: TRBD2
J: TRBJ2-3
size: .
V: TRBV25-1
DNA: TGTGCCAGCAGTGAATCTGCGCAGCGGGAGAGGAGCACAGATACGCAGTATTTT
CDR3: CASSESAQRERSTDTQYF

D: .
J: TRBJ2-7
size: .
V: TRBV19
DNA: TGTGCCAGTAGTCCCCGGACGTCGAGGGCCTACGAGCAGTACTTC
CDR3: CASSPRTSRAYEQYF

D: TRBD2
J: TRBJ2-1
size: .
V: TRBV7-2
DNA: TGTGCCAGCAGCAGAGCGGGAGGGCCCGATGAGCAGTTCTTC
CDR3: CASSRAGGPDEQFF

D: TRBD1
J: TRBJ2-7
size: .
V: TRBV4-3
DNA: TGCGCCAGCAGCCAAGGGGGGGGACAGGGTTCCTACGAGCAGTACTTC
CDR3: CASSQGGGQGSYEQYF

D: TRBD1
J: TRBJ2-5
size: .
V: TRBV5-5
DNA: TGTGCCAGCACCTTTCCCCGGGACAGGGGGCTGGAGACCCAGTACTTC
CDR3: CASTFPRDRGLETQYF

D: TRBD1
J: TRBJ2-3
size: .
V: TRBV7-3
DNA: TGTGCCAGCAGCCCATCGACAGGGGCGACAGATACGCAGTATTTT
CDR3: CASSPSTGATDTQYF

D: TRBD1
J: TRBJ2-7
size: .
V: TRBV7-3
DNA: TGTGCCAGCAGCAGAACCGGGACAGGGGGCTTCGAGCAGTACTTC
CDR3: CASSRTGTGGFEQYF

D: TRBD1
J: TRBJ1-2
size: .
V: TRBV5-6
DNA: TGTGCCAGCAGCTTCCAGGGGGGAAACTATGGCTACACCTTC
CDR3: CASSFQGGNYGYTF

D: .
J: TRBJ1-5
size: .
V: TRBV2
DNA: TGTGCCAGCGGGTCGACAGGAGGATATAGCAATCAGCCCCAGCATTTT
CDR3: CASGSTGGYSNQPQHF

D: TRBD2
J: TRBJ2-3
size: .
V: TRBV19
DNA: TGTGCCAGTAGTATACTAGCGGCACGCACAGATACGCAGTATTTT
CDR3: CASSILAARTDTQYF

D: TRBD1
J: TRBJ1-1
size: .
V: TRBV2
DNA: TGTGCCAGCAGTTACAGAGGGACAGGAGACCCCCAGAACACTGAAGCTTTCTTT
CDR3: CASSYRGTGDPQNTEAFF

D: .
J: TRBJ2-7
size: .
V: TRBV7-9
DNA: TGTGCCAGCAGCTTAGGGGGAGGTACCTCCTACGAGCAGTACTTC
CDR3: CASSLGGGTSYEQYF

D: .
J: TRBJ1-6
size: .
V: TRBV7-9
DNA: TGTGCCAGCAGCTTAGGACAGTCTCGTTCCTATAATTCACCCCTCCACTTT
CDR3: CASSLGQSRSYNSPLHF

D: .
J: TRBJ2-6
size: few
V: TRBV4-2
DNA: TGTGCCAGCAGCCAAGTCGGGGTGGGTGGGGCCAACGTCCTGACTTTC
CDR3: CASSQVGVGGANVLTF

D: TRBD2
J: TRBJ2-7
size: .
V: TRBV27
DNA: TGTGCCAGCAGTTTCAGGGAGGGGTACGAGCAGTACTTC
CDR3: CASSFREGYEQYF

D: .
J: TRBJ1-6
size: .
V: TRBV27
DNA: TGTGCCAGCAGGACCGGGAAACTAAATTCACCCCTCCACTTT
CDR3: CASRTGKLNSPLHF

D: .
J: TRBJ1-4
size: .
V: TRBV28
DNA: TGTGCCAGCAGTTTAATGAGTGAAAAACTGTTTTTT
CDR3: CASSLMSEKLFF

D: TRBD2
J: TRBJ2-5
size: .
V: TRBV4-3
DNA: TGCGCCAGCAGCCATTATCCGGGACTAGCGGGAGTGGAGGGAGAGACCCAGTACTTC
CDR3: CASSHYPGLAGVEGETQYF

D: TRBD1
J: TRBJ2-5
size: .
V: TRBV6-5
DNA: TGTGCCAGCAGCCCTGGGACAGGGAAAGAGACCCAGTACTTC
CDR3: CASSPGTGKETQYF

D: .
J: TRBJ1-4
size: .
V: TRBV9
DNA: TGTGCCAGCAGCCCCGGAGGGGTCGGCCTGTTTTTT
CDR3: CASSPGGVGLFF

D: .
J: TRBJ1-5
size: once
V: TRBV6-1
DNA: TGTGCCAGCAACGAGGGTCAGCCCCAGCATTTT
CDR3: CASNEGQPQHF

D: TRBD1
J: TRBJ1-1
size: once
V: TRBV7-2
DNA: TGTGCCAGCAGCCGCCTGAGGGGGCAGAACACTGAAGCTTTCTTT
CDR3: CASSRLRGQNTEAFF

D: .
J: TRBJ1-1
size: .
V: TRBV2
DNA: TGTGCCAGCAGTGTCCCCCAGACACAGCAGGCTGAAGCTTTCTTT
CDR3: CASSVPQTQQAEAFF

D: TRBD2
J: TRBJ2-7
size: .
V: TRBV5-6
DNA: TGTGCCAGCACTGCCCCCGGAGGGAGCGGGGGGGCCTCCTACGAGCAGTACTTC
CDR3: CASTAPGGSGGASYEQYF

D: TRBD2
J: TRBJ2-7
size: once
V: TRBV27
DNA: TGTGCCAGCAGTCCACTCGACGGAGCGGGATGGCACGAGCAGTACTTC
CDR3: CASSPLDGAGWHEQYF

D: .
J: TRBJ1-1
size: .
V: TRBV9
DNA: TGTGCCAGCAGCGTAGAGGGCCTCCGGGGCACTGAAGCTTTCTTT
CDR3: CASSVEGLRGTEAFF

D: .
J: TRBJ1-6
size: .
V: TRBV19
DNA: TGTGCCACTAGGGAGAGGTGGAATTCACCCCTCCACTTT
CDR3: CATRERWNSPLHF

D: .
J: TRBJ2-3
size: .
V: TRBV5-1
DNA: TGCGCCAGCAGTAGTCGGGAGTCTAGCACAGATACGCAGTATTTT
CDR3: CASSSRESSTDTQYF

D: TRBD1
J: TRBJ2-5
size: few
V: TRBV19
DNA: TGTGCCAGTAGTATAGAGGTCGGGACAGGACAAGAGACCCAGTACTTC
CDR3: CASSIEVGTGQETQYF

D: TRBD2
J: TRBJ2-1
size: .
V: TRBV18
DNA: TGTGCCAGCTCACCCACTAGCGGGGGGGCCCGTGAGCAGTTCTTC
CDR3: CASSPTSGGAREQFF

D: .
J: TRBJ1-1
size: once
V: TRBV7-3
DNA: TGTGCCAGCAGTCCCGCAGGGCTTAACACTGAAGCTTTCTTT
CDR3: CASSPAGLNTEAFF

D: .
J: TRBJ2-1
size: .
V: TRBV6-6
DNA: TGTGCCACCCTTTGGGATGGGGCGAGAGGCAATGAGCAGTTCTTC
CDR3: CATLWDGARGNEQFF

D: TRBD2
J: TRBJ2-7
size: .
V: TRBV15
DNA: TGTGCCACCAGCAGAGCCGGGACTAGCGGGGCCTACGAGCAGTACTTC
CDR3: CATSRAGTSGAYEQYF

D: TRBD2
J: TRBJ2-7
size: once
V: TRBV11-2
DNA: TGTGCCAGTAGACTAGCGGGGTCCTACGAGCAGTACTTC
CDR3: CASRLAGSYEQYF

D: TRBD1
J: TRBJ1-2
size: .
V: TRBV5-4
DNA: TGTGCCAGCAGCTCAGGACAGGGGAGGGAGAATTCTGGCTACACCTTC
CDR3: CASSSGQGRENSGYTF

D: .
J: TRBJ2-1
size: .
V: TRBV9
DNA: TGTGCCAGCAGCGTAGGCTTAGGGGGAACCTACAATGAGCAGTTCTTC
CDR3: CASSVGLGGTYNEQFF

D: TRBD2
J: TRBJ2-1
size: once
V: TRBV5-4
DNA: TGTGCCAGCAGCTTCCGGGCTAGCGGCCGCTCCTACAATGAGCAGTTCTTC
CDR3: CASSFRASGRSYNEQFF

D: .
J: TRBJ1-1
size: .
V: TRBV6-6
DNA: TGTGCCAGCAGTTACTCCCCGCCTGGAGCTGAAGCTTTCTTT
CDR3: CASSYSPPGAEAFF

D: .
J: TRBJ2-2
size: few
V: TRBV6-1
DNA: TGTGCCAGCAAAAGCAGGCGGAACACCGGGGAGCTGTTTTTT
CDR3: CASKSRRNTGELFF

D: TRBD2
J: TRBJ2-7
size: .
V: TRBV7-8
DNA: TGTGCCAGCAGCTTAGCGCGACTAGCGTACGAGCAGTACTTC
CDR3: CASSLARLAYEQYF

D: .
J: TRBJ1-1
size: .
V: TRBV28
DNA: TGTGCCAGCAGTTTAGGGGGGGCGGACGGATCTGAAGCTTTCTTT
CDR3: CASSLGGADGSEAFF

D: .
J: TRBJ2-4
size: .
V: TRBV2
DNA: TGTGCCAGCAGTCAGGGTTCAAACATTCAGTACTTC
CDR3: CASSQGSNIQYF

D: TRBD1
J: TRBJ2-1
size: .
V: TRBV7-2
DNA: TGTGCCAGCAGGCCTGGGACAGCCTCCTACAATGAGCAGTTCTTC
CDR3: CASRPGTASYNEQFF

D: TRBD1
J: TRBJ2-7
size: few
V: TRBV7-9
DNA: TGTGCCAGCGGACAGGGTGAGCAGTACTTC
CDR3: CASGQGEQYF

D: TRBD1
J: TRBJ1-1
size: .
V: TRBV6-6
DNA: TGTGCCAGCAGTCCAGGGGGGACTGAAGCTTTCTTT
CDR3: CASSPGGTEAFF